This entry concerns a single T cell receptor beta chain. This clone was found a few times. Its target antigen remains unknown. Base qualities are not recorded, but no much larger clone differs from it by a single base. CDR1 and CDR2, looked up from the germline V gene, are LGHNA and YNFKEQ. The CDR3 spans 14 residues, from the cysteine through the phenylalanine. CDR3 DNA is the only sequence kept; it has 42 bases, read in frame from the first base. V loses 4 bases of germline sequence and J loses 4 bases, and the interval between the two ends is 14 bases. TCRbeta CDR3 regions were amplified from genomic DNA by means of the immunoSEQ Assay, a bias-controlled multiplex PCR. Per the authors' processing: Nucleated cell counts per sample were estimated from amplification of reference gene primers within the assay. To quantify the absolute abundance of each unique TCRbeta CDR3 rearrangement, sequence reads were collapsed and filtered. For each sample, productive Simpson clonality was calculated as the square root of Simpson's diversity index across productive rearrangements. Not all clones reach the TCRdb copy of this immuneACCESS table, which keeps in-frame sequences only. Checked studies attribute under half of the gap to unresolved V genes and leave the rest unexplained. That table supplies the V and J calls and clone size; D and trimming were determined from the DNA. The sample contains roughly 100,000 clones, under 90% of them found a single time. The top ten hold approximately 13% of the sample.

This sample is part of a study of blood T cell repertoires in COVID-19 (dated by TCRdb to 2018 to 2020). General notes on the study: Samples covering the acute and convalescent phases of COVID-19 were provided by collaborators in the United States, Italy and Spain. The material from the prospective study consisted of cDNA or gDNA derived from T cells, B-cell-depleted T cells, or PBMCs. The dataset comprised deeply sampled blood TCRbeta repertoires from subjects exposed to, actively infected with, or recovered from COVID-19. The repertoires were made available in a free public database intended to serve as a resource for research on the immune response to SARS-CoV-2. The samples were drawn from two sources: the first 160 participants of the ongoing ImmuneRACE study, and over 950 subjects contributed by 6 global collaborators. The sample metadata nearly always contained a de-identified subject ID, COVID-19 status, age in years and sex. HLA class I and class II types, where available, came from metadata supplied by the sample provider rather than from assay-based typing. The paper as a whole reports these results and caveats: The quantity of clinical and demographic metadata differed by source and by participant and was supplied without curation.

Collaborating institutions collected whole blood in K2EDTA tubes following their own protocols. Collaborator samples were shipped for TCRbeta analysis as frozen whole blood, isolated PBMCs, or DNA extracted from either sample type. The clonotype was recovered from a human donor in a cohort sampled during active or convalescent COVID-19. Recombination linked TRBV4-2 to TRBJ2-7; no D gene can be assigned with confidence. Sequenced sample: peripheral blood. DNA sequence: TGTGCCAGCAGCCCGAGCCCGTCCCCATACGAGCAGTACTTC. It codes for CASSPSPSPYEQYF.